The entry that follows covers one T cell receptor beta chain sequence. Its target antigen remains unknown. No base quality values were provided; no much bigger clone lies one nucleotide off. This sample was included in a study of OX40 agonist ivuxolimab in advanced cancers. In terms of the full investigation: Ivuxolimab, which targeted the costimulatory receptor OX40 (CD134), was an agonistic, fully human IgG2 monoclonal antibody. A male proportion of nearly 85% and a mean age of approximately 55 years, ranging from 23 to 79, were recorded for the dose-escalation cohort. Of the roughly 53 patients in dose escalation, some 20 had hepatocellular carcinoma, about 15 had melanoma, 9 had renal cell carcinoma and 9 had head and neck cancer. Intravenous ivuxolimab was administered to patients every 2 weeks at six dose levels: 0.01, 0.1, 0.3, 1.5, 3 and 10 mg/kg. The paper describes the monotherapy dose-escalation part (N of about 50 patients) of the phase I trial of ivuxolimab. Prior anti-PD-1, anti-PD-L1 or anti-CTLA-4 therapy was permitted, and checkpoint inhibitors had been received by roughly two fifths of dose-escalation patients. Partial responses occurred in three dose-escalation patients: two with cutaneous melanoma and one with hepatocellular carcinoma. The point of sequencing TCRbeta in the periphery was to test whether ivuxolimab changed TCR sequence diversity and drove clonal T-cell expansion. The investigation overall reported the following: Which antigens the clonally expanded peripheral T cells were specific for was not determined. After ivuxolimab, more expanded clones were found on average in CD8+ T cells than in CD4+ T cells. At doses of 0.1 to 3.0 mg/kg, clonal expansion of both CD4+ and CD8+ blood T cells was observed from baseline to week 6. In the 0.1-3.0 mg/kg groups, partial responders had among the lowest normalized peripheral clonal expansion, particularly in CD8+ T cells. Low levels of normalized T-cell clonal expansion were also seen in some patients who did not respond.

Genomic DNA was isolated from the sorted cells so that the TCRbeta CDR3 region could be sequenced. The immunoSEQ Assay was used for sequencing of TCRbeta CDR3 regions. The immuneACCESS repertoire file appears here via TCRdb, limited to in-frame rearrangements. These files lack a portion of the clones; in checked studies, under half of the deficit traces to unresolved V genes, and the cause of the others is not known. The sample data list 70,000 to 80,000 clones, and 87% of these were observed just once. The ten top clones hold approximately 1.3% of the sample. Patients with autoimmune disease history or receiving systemic immunosuppression were excluded from the trial. Peripheral blood for TCR sequencing was collected from all dose cohorts at baseline, on cycle 4 day 1, and on cycle 7 day 1. Samples came from an open-label, multicenter, first-in-human phase I dose-escalation trial of ivuxolimab. Adults with locally advanced or metastatic head and neck squamous cell, hepatocellular, melanoma or renal cell carcinoma were enrolled in the trial. Before TCR sequencing, CD4+ and CD8+ T cells were separately sorted from peripheral blood.

This clonotype was obtained from an adult with an advanced solid tumor such as melanoma, head and neck, liver or kidney cancer. Sequenced material: CD4+ or CD8+ T cells sorted from blood, taken in a trial of the OX40 agonist ivuxolimab.

The CDR3: CASSLSPWAAIAKNIQYF. The nucleotide sequence is given as TGTGCCAGCAGCTTATCCCCCTGGGCAGCCATAGCCAAAAACATTCAGTACTTC. This chain joins TRBV7-9 to TRBJ2-4; the D gene cannot be named for sure. The CDR3, from cysteine to phenylalanine, totals 18 residues. The sequence is cut down to CDR3 DNA, 54 bases in frame from base 1. V loses 2 bases, J loses 0 bases, and the germline ends lie 17 bases apart. The germline V gene (reference sequence) supplies CDR1 SEHNR and CDR2 FQNEAQ.